Below, 12 T cell receptor beta chains from the same sample are listed, as sequenced in a study. TCRdb processed the RT-PCR reads anew with MiXCR; each CDR3 protein has one entry. Of hundreds of thousands of distinct CDR3 sequences listed, approximately 14% were seen once; the top ten hold 3.6%. The sample consisted of memory CD4+ T cells from blood. The receptor set was obtained from a female donor in good health, serving as a healthy control.

Many counts were recorded for this clonotype. The chain recombines TRBV12-3 or TRBV12-4 with TRBJ2-3; perhaps TRBD1 as D (5 bases). The CDR3 consists of 16 residues. V was trimmed by 7 bases and J by 2 bases, leaving 19 bases between them. In DNA form, the CDR3 reads TGTGCCAGCACCAATTCACTACAGGTCCTCACAGATACGCAGTATTTT. As protein: CASTNSLQVLTDTQYF.

This clonotype has just one count. The gene calls are TRBV19 and TRBJ2-5; 11 bases match TRBD1. J lost 5 bases, V lost 3 bases, and 8 bases had no gene match. CDR1 and CDR2 from the germline V gene are LNHDA and SQIVND (reference sequence). The length of the CDR3 is 16 residues. This CDR3 is CASSMWTGGARETQYF. The CDR3 DNA is TGTGCCAGTAGTATGTGGACAGGGGGCGCCAGGGAGACCCAGTACTTC.

The chain uses TRBV5-5 and TRBJ2-3; D is undetermined. Germline V gene sequence: CDR1 SGHKS, CDR2 YYEKEE (reference sequence). The CDR3 consists of 16 residues. The V end lost 4 bases, the J end lost 0 bases, and 15 bases lay between the germline ends. The CDR3: CASSPPTRVSTDTQYF. CDR3 sequence (DNA): TGTGCCAGCAGCCCGCCTACCAGAGTAAGCACAGATACGCAGTATTTT.

This clonotype was picked up many times. The rearrangement links TRBV20-1 to TRBJ2-4, with 8 bases identical to TRBD1. CDR1 is DFQATT and CDR2 is SNEGSKA in the germline V gene (reference sequence). This CDR3 has 12 residues. After removal of 6 bases from V and 8 bases from J, the junction contained 6 bases not matched to a gene. CDR3 in DNA: TGCAGTGCCTCCGGGACAGGAGACATTCAGTACTTC. Amino acid sequence: CSASGTGDIQYF.

The rearrangement links TRBV9 to TRBJ1-1, with D uncertain. CDR1 is SGDLS, CDR2 YYNGEE, per germline. The V and J ends lost 4 bases and 8 bases respectively, with 15 bases between them. CDR3 length: 13 amino acids. CDR3 region: CASSSGPTTEAFF. As DNA, the CDR3 is TGTGCCAGCAGCTCCGGACCCACGACCGAAGCTTTCTTT.

This clonotype was observed many times. CDR3 in DNA: TGTGCCAGCAGTTCAAGAGGGGTGGAGAACTATGGCTACACCTTC. Translating gives CASSSRGVENYGYTF. V is TRBV12-3 or TRBV12-4 and J is TRBJ1-2, with a weak D call TRBD1 (5 bases). The CDR3 contains 15 residues. V lost 4 bases, J lost 2 bases, and 14 bases lay in between.

This clonotype was counted ten times or more. V is TRBV29-1 and J is TRBJ1-1; D is uncertain. The CDR3 consists of 12 residues. The germline V gene encodes CDR1 SQVTM and CDR2 ANQGSEA. Trimming left V 6 bases short and J 1 base short, with 9 bases between. This CDR3 is CSVGRSNTEAFF. The CDR3 DNA follows: TGCAGCGTCGGACGGTCGAACACTGAAGCTTTCTTT.

This chain links TRBV4-1 with TRBJ2-2; 9 bases line up with TRBD2. V lost 3 bases to trimming and J lost 6 bases; unmatched junction nucleotides: 11. CDR3 size: 17 residues. Germline CDR1 MGHRA, CDR2 YSYEKL. CDR3 bases: TGCGCCAGCAGCCAGTTTTTAGCGGGGGTCCTCCCCGGGGAGCTGTTTTTT. This translates into CASSQFLAGVLPGELFF.

This clonotype appeared many times. The chain uses TRBV6-2 or TRBV6-3 and TRBJ2-5, with TRBD1 as a possible D gene (5 bases). In germline, CDR1 is MNHEY, CDR2 SVGEGT. The CDR3 extends over 14 amino acids. Trimming left V 6 bases short and J 1 base short, with 12 bases between. Here the CDR3 reads CASRRQSFQETQYF. For the CDR3, the DNA is TGTGCCAGCAGGCGACAGTCGTTCCAAGAGACCCAGTACTTC.

The chain couples TRBV20-1 to TRBJ2-7; 10 bases align to TRBD2. The ends lost 7 bases at V and 3 bases at J; junction bases unmatched: 9. The CDR3 totals 14 residues. CDR1 DFQATT and CDR2 SNEGSKA come from the germline V gene (reference sequence). CDR3 amino acids: CSVNLASGSYEQYF. The CDR3 nucleotides are TGCAGTGTTAACCTGGCTAGCGGGAGCTACGAGCAGTACTTC.

This clonotype was picked up a small number of times. The chain combines TRBV11-2 with TRBJ2-7, with TRBD2 identical over 13 bases. J was trimmed by 13 bases and V by 3 bases; bases with no gene match: 6. The CDR3 spans 13 residues. Germline lookup yields CDR1 SGHAT and CDR2 FQNNGV. CDR3 residues: CASSLTGTSGTYF. CDR3 in DNA: TGTGCCAGCAGCTTGACGGGGACTAGCGGGACTTACTTC.

The rearrangement joins TRBV30 to TRBJ1-6; D unclear. Per the germline V gene, CDR1 is GTSNPN and CDR2 is SVGIG (reference sequence). V lost 0 bases to trimming and J lost 5 bases, with 8 bases between them. CDR3 length: 14 amino acids. CDR3 in amino acids: CAWSVITDNSPLHF. The CDR3 nucleotides are TGTGCCTGGAGTGTAATAACGGATAATTCACCCCTCCACTTT.